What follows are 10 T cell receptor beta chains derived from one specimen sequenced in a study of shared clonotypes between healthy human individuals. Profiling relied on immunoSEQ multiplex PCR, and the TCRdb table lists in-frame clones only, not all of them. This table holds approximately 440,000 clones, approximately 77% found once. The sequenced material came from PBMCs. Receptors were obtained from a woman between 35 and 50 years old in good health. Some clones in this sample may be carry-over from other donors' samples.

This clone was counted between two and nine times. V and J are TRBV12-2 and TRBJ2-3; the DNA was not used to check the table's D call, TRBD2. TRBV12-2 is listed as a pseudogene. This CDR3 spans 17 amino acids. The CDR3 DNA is TGTGCAAGTCGCTTATGGCCTAGCCCCGGCCTTAGGGATACGCAGTATTTT. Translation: CASRLWPSPGLRDTQYF.

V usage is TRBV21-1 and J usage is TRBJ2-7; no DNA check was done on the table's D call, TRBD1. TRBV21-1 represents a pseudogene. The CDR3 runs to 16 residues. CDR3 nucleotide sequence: TGTGCCAGCAGCAAAGGTGGGCAGGGGCCCTCCTACGAGCAGTACTTC. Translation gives CASSKGGQGPSYEQYF.

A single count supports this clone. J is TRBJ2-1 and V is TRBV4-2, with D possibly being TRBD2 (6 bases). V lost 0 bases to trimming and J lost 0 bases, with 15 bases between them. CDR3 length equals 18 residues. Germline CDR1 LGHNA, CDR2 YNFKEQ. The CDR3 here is CASSQDNGRSLSYNEQFF. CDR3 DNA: TGTGCCAGCAGCCAAGATAACGGGAGAAGCCTCTCCTACAATGAGCAGTTCTTC.

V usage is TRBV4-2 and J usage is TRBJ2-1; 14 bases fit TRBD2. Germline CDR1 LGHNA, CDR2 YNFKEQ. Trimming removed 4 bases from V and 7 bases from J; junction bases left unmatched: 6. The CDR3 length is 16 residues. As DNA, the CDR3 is TGTGCCAGCAGCCGGAGACTAGCGGGAGGGGGGAATGAGCAGTTCTTC. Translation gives CASSRRLAGGGNEQFF.

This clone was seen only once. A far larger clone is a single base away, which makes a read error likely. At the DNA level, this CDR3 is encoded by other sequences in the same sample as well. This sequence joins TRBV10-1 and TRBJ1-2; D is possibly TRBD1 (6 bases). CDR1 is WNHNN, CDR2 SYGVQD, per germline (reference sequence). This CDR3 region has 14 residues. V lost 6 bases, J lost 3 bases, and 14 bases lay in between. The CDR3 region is CASSEEQGDYGYTF. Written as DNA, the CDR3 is TGCGCCAGCAGCGAGGAACAGGGAGACTATGGCTACACCTTC.

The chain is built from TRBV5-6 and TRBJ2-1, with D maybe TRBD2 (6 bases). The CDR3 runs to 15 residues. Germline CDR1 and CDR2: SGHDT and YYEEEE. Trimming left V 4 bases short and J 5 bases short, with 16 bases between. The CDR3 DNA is TGTGCCAGCAGCCCGTCGGCGGGGTTTAACAATGAGCAGTTCTTC. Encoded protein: CASSPSAGFNNEQFF.

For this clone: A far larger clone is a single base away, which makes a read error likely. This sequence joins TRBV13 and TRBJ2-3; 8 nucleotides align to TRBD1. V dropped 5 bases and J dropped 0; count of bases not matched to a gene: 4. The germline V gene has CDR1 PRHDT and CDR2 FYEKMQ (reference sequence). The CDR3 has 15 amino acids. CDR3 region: CASSPRDRSTDTQYF. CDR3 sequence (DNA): TGTGCCAGCAGCCCGAGGGACAGGAGCACAGATACGCAGTATTTT.

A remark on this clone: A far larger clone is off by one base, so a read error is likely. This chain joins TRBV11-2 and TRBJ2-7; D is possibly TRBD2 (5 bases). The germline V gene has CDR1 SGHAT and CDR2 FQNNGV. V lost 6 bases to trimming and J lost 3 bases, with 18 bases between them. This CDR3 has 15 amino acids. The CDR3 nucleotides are TGTGCCAGCAGAGATAGCGAGAGGGCCCACTACGAGCAGTACTTC. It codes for CASRDSERAHYEQYF.

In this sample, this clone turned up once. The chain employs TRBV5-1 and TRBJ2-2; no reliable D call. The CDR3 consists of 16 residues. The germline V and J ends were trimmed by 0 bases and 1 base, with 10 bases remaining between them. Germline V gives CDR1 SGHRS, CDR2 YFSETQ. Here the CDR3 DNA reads TGCGCCAGCAGCTTGGGACCAAGGAGGAACACCGGGGAGCTGTTTTTT. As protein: CASSLGPRRNTGELFF. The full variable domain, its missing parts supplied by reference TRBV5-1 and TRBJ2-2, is KAGVTQTPRYLIKTRGQQVTLSCSPISGHRSVSWYQQTPGQGLQFLFEYFSETQRNKGNFPGRFSGRQFSNSRSEMNVSTLELGDSALYLCASSLGPRRNTGELFFGEGSRLTVL.

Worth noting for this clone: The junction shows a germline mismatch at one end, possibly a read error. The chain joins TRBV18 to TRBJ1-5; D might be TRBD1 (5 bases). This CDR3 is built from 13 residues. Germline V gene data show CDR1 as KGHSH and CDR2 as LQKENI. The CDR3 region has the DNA TGCGCCAGCACCATGGACAACAATCAGCCCCAGCATTTT. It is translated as CASTMDNNQPQHF.